These 4 T cell receptor beta chains originate from one sample sequenced in a study of cytomegalovirus exposure and HLA in healthy donors. Primers included in the PCR were 60 Vbeta and 13 Jbeta primers. The assay was immunoSEQ multiplex PCR, and TCRdb's table has in-frame clones only and misses some. The sample lists more than 150,000 clones, roughly 80% occurring once. The sample comprised PBMCs. These TCRs come from a man between 45 and 60 years old in good health and CMV-seropositive.

This clone was counted a few times. The chain is built from TRBV2 and TRBJ2-3; 11 nucleotides align to TRBD2. The length of the CDR3 is 15 residues. CDR1 is SNHLY and CDR2 is FYNNEI in the germline V gene. V was pared by 4 bases and J by 5 bases, with 5 bases of the junction left unmatched. This CDR3 is CASSVGLAEEDTQYF. CDR3 in DNA: TGTGCCAGCAGTGTGGGACTAGCGGAGGAAGATACGCAGTATTTT.

The count of this clone is one. This rearrangement joins TRBV5-1 to TRBJ2-7, with D tentatively TRBD1 (8 bases). The V gene lost 4 bases and the J gene lost 5 bases, with 19 bases spanning the gap. Germline values: CDR1 SGHRS, CDR2 YFSETQ. The CDR3 has 15 amino acids. CDR3 sequence (DNA): TGCGCCAGCAGCGCCTCGACAGGGGAGGGCAACGAGCAGTACTTC. This codes for CASSASTGEGNEQYF. Full variable domain (outside the CDR3, taken from reference TRBV5-1 and TRBJ2-7): KAGVTQTPRYLIKTRGQQVTLSCSPISGHRSVSWYQQTPGQGLQFLFEYFSETQRNKGNFPGRFSGRQFSNSRSEMNVSTLELGDSALYLCASSASTGEGNEQYFGPGTRLTVT.

The rearrangement joins TRBV7-2 to TRBJ2-1, with TRBD1 matching 10 bases. Germline assignment: CDR1 SGHTA and CDR2 FQGNSA. The CDR3 runs 14 residues. V shed 5 bases and J 7 bases; nucleotides not matched to a gene: 5. This CDR3 reads CASSVGTGVNEQFF. Here the CDR3 DNA reads TGTGCCAGCAGCGTCGGGACAGGGGTGAATGAGCAGTTCTTC.

This clone occurred once. CDR3 sequence (DNA): TGTGCCAGCAGCTTGGGTGGCGGTTTGCCGGGTGGCTACACCTTC. It codes for CASSLGGGLPGGYTF. The chain recombines TRBV5-6 with TRBJ1-2; unclear D gene. V lost 0 bases, J lost 7 bases, and 16 bases lay in between. Germline lookup yields CDR1 SGHDT and CDR2 YYEEEE. The CDR3 loop spans 15 amino acids.